This T cell receptor (beta chain) was profiled in a study of blood T cell repertoires in COVID-19. Across the whole study: The origin of the acute and convalescent COVID-19 samples was the United States, Italy and Spain.

Germline V gene data show CDR1 as LNHDA and CDR2 as SQIVND (reference sequence). Trimming removed 3 bases at V and 8 bases at J, with 15 bases between. This CDR3 contains 14 residues. Data came from immunoSEQ multiplex PCR; TCRdb stores just in-frame clones and leaves some out. The sample lists about 350,000 clones; about nine tenths were seen once. Clinical histories supplied by participants themselves formed the basis of cohort assignment. The chain joins TRBV19 to TRBJ2-3; D call uncertain. Specimen: PBMCs or T cells enriched from blood (not recorded which). The source of this sequence is a woman between 25 and 40 years old who had been exposed to COVID-19. This chain's CDR3 is CASSMPASVSTQYF. The CDR3 coding sequence is TGTGCCAGTAGTATGCCCGCTAGTGTTAGTACGCAGTATTTT.